This is a list of T cell receptor beta chains from one sample in a study of blood T cell repertoires in COVID-19. Clones were sequenced by immunoSEQ multiplex PCR, and TCRdb holds only the in-frame ones, with some missing. The profile shows roughly 100,000 clones, about 89% of them singletons. Sequencing was carried out using peripheral blood. These receptors were obtained from a human donor in a cohort sampled during active COVID-19. CDR3s include the opening cysteine and the closing phenylalanine or tryptophan. D genes are given only for firm matches. For some rows the clone size is stated as once, few or many, or as a class when expanded; others skip it.

>TRBV27|-|TRBJ1-4|once
CASSLSGRRNEKLFF
TGTGCCAGCAGTTTATCGGGCAGAAGGAATGAAAAACTGTTTTTT
>TRBV19|TRBD1|TRBJ1-5|few
CASSIGDRLNQPQHF
TGTGCCAGTAGTATAGGGGACAGGCTGAATCAGCCCCAGCATTTT
>TRBV3-1/TRBV3-2|TRBD1|TRBJ2-3|-
CASSRGQVLADTQYF
TGTGCCAGCAGCCGCGGACAGGTTTTGGCAGATACGCAGTATTTT
>TRBV21-1|-|TRBJ2-1|once
CASRRIAGDNEQFF
TGTGCCAGCAGGCGTATCGCGGGGGACAATGAGCAGTTCTTC
>TRBV6-1|-|TRBJ1-5|-
CASSDGQYSNQPQHF
TGTGCCAGCAGTGACGGACAGTATAGCAATCAGCCCCAGCATTTT
>TRBV7-2|-|TRBJ2-3|-
CASSLTVGHTDTQYF
TGTGCCAGCAGCTTAACGGTGGGACACACAGATACGCAGTATTTT
>TRBV30|TRBD1|TRBJ1-2|once
CAWALDRGGFGYTF
TGTGCCTGGGCTTTGGACAGGGGGGGCTTTGGCTACACCTTC
>TRBV19|TRBD1|TRBJ1-2|once
CASSQGGNYGYTF
TGTGCCAGTAGCCAGGGGGGTAACTATGGCTACACCTTC
>TRBV6-1|-|TRBJ2-3|-
CASSEGGGDTQYF
TGTGCCAGCAGTGAAGGTGGGGGGGATACGCAGTATTTT
>TRBV2|-|TRBJ1-2|-
CARVGQGLSLNYGYTF
TGTGCCAGGGTGGGCCAGGGGCTTTCACTTAACTATGGCTACACCTTC
>TRBV28|-|TRBJ1-2|-
CASSSEVGYTF
TGTGCCAGCAGTTCAGAGGTGGGCTACACCTTC
>TRBV2|-|TRBJ1-5|-
CASGSAPGSNQPQHF
TGTGCCTCAGGGTCGGCCCCTGGTAGCAATCAGCCCCAGCATTTT
>TRBV12-3/TRBV12-4|TRBD1|TRBJ2-7|once
CASSLDGRTGPYF
TGTGCCAGCAGTTTAGACGGTCGGACAGGGCCTTACTTC
>TRBV5-1|TRBD2|TRBJ2-3|-
CASSLSLAGGTDTQYF
TGCGCCAGCAGCTTATCACTAGCGGGAGGCACAGATACGCAGTATTTT
>TRBV4-2|TRBD1|TRBJ1-4|-
CASSQGRTGSEKLFF
TGTGCCAGCAGCCAAGGCCGGACAGGGTCGGAAAAACTGTTTTTT
>TRBV27|-|TRBJ1-6|-
CASSRGQYNSPLHF
TGTGCCAGCAGCAGGGGCCAGTATAATTCACCCCTCCACTTT
>TRBV20-1|-|TRBJ1-4|-
CSASQWGREGVNEKLFF
TGCAGTGCTAGTCAGTGGGGGAGGGAGGGGGTCAATGAAAAACTGTTTTTT
>TRBV2|TRBD2|TRBJ2-7|-
CASRGTSGGYTTYEQYF
TGTGCCAGCAGGGGGACTAGCGGGGGGTACACTACCTACGAGCAGTACTTC
>TRBV6-5|TRBD1|TRBJ1-5|-
CASRRDRVSNQPQHF
TGTGCCAGCCGTAGGGACAGGGTGAGCAATCAGCCCCAGCATTTT
>TRBV28|-|TRBJ1-5|-
CASSPQGVNQPQHF
TGTGCCAGCAGTCCCCAAGGGGTCAATCAGCCCCAGCATTTT
>TRBV6-5|-|TRBJ1-4|-
CASRTGTTNEKLFF
TGTGCCAGCAGGACCGGGACAACTAATGAAAAACTGTTTTTT
>TRBV4-2|TRBD1|TRBJ2-2|-
CASSESKQGRNTGELFF
TGTGCCAGCAGCGAGTCTAAACAGGGGCGGAACACCGGGGAGCTGTTTTTT
>TRBV6-5|-|TRBJ1-4|-
CASSLQATNEKLFF
TGTGCCAGCAGCTTACAAGCAACTAATGAAAAACTGTTTTTT
>TRBV7-8|TRBD1|TRBJ1-5|-
CASSSTGVNNQPQHF
TGTGCCAGCAGCTCGACAGGGGTCAACAATCAGCCCCAGCATTTT
>TRBV6-5|-|TRBJ1-5|-
CASRKVLAGPQHF
TGTGCCAGCAGGAAAGTCCTAGCGGGGCCCCAGCATTTT
>TRBV27|-|TRBJ2-7|-
CASSLSGQGGEQYF
TGTGCCAGCAGTTTATCGGGCCAGGGTGGTGAGCAGTACTTC
>TRBV18|TRBD1|TRBJ1-6|-
CASSQSQGANSPLHF
TGTGCCAGCTCACAGTCACAGGGGGCTAATTCACCCCTCCACTTT
>TRBV6-5|-|TRBJ2-7|-
CASSNPTRPEQYF
TGTGCCAGCAGTAACCCTACCCGCCCCGAGCAGTACTTC
>TRBV5-1|-|TRBJ2-7|few
CASSRAGTNAYEQYF
TGCGCCAGCAGCCGGGCCGGGACAAACGCCTACGAGCAGTACTTC
>TRBV7-2|TRBD2|TRBJ2-2|-
CASSPSGGANGGELFF
TGTGCCAGCAGCCCAAGCGGGGGGGCTAACGGCGGGGAGCTGTTTTTT
>TRBV6-5|-|TRBJ2-3|-
CASSYSGGPPDTQYF
TGTGCCAGCAGTTACTCAGGAGGGCCCCCAGATACGCAGTATTTT
>TRBV10-3|-|TRBJ1-5|-
CAISPVENQPQHF
TGTGCCATCAGCCCCGTTGAGAATCAGCCCCAGCATTTT
>TRBV24-1|-|TRBJ2-5|-
CATSDSGGRETQYF
TGTGCCACCAGTGATTCCGGAGGGCGCGAGACCCAGTACTTC
>TRBV6-2/TRBV6-3|TRBD1|TRBJ2-7|-
CATTPPGQGYKQYF
TGTGCCACCACCCCCCCGGGACAGGGGTACAAGCAGTACTTC
>TRBV11-2|-|TRBJ2-7|-
CASSSQDTRWTYEQYF
TGTGCCAGCAGCTCGCAAGACACCCGGTGGACCTACGAGCAGTACTTC
>TRBV11-2|-|TRBJ1-2|-
CASSLGLAEGYTF
TGTGCCAGCAGCTTAGGACTCGCGGAGGGCTACACCTTC
>TRBV10-3|TRBD2|TRBJ2-1|-
CAIRPGLEIYNEQFF
TGTGCCATCAGACCGGGACTAGAAATATACAATGAGCAGTTCTTC
>TRBV4-1|TRBD1|TRBJ1-6|-
CASSQTPWDRVGSPLHF
TGCGCCAGCAGCCAAACCCCATGGGACAGGGTGGGGTCACCCCTCCACTTT
>TRBV4-3|-|TRBJ1-1|-
CASSLRGSTEAFF
TGCGCCAGCAGCCTTCGGGGGTCGACTGAAGCTTTCTTT
>TRBV4-1|TRBD2|TRBJ2-4|-
CASSQGLAGGPGAKNIQYF
TGCGCCAGCAGCCAGGGACTAGCGGGGGGGCCGGGAGCCAAAAACATTCAGTACTTC
>TRBV30|-|TRBJ1-2|-
CAWSAGTFYGYTF
TGTGCCTGGAGTGCCGGGACATTCTATGGCTACACCTTC
>TRBV5-1|TRBD2|TRBJ2-7|once
CASSLTSGSFEQYF
TGCGCCAGCAGCTTGACTAGCGGGAGTTTCGAGCAGTACTTC
>TRBV6-5|TRBD1|TRBJ1-1|-
CASSNRQGPEAFF
TGTGCCAGCAGTAACCGACAGGGGCCTGAAGCTTTCTTT